This record covers a single T cell receptor (beta chain). The sample comes from a study of blood T cell repertoires in COVID-19. About the research overall: Both acute and convalescent COVID-19 samples were obtained from the United States, Italy and Spain.

The germline CDR1 and CDR2 sequences are LGHNA and YSLEER. Trimming removed 1 base at V and 5 bases at J, with 5 bases between. This CDR3 has 13 amino acids. In the original analysis: Amplification of reference gene primers was used by the study to estimate nucleated cell counts. Clones were read by immunoSEQ multiplex PCR, and TCRdb kept only the in-frame ones, dropping some. Clone size and V and J calls were adopted from that table, with D and trimming inferred from the DNA. Of under 300,000 clones listed, roughly nine tenths are singletons. Individuals drawn from 24 US areas were roughly 18 to 100 years old.

The source material was PBMCs or T cells enriched from blood (not recorded which). This receptor was taken from a woman aged 30 to 39 with acute COVID-19. V and J are TRBV4-3 and TRBJ2-2, with D possibly being TRBD2 (5 bases). The CDR3 DNA follows: TGCGCCAGCAGCCAAGCGGGGACCGGGGAGCTGTTTTTT. Translating gives CASSQAGTGELFF.